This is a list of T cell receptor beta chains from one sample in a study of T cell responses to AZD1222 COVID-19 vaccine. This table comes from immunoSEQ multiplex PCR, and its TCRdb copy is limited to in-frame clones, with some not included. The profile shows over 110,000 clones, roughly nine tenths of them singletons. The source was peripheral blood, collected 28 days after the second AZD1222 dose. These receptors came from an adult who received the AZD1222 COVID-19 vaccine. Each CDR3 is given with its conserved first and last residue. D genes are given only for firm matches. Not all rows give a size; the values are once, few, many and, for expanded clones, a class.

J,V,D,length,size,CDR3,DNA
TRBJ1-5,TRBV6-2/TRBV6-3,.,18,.,CASSYTSGAGISNQPQHF,TGTGCCAGCAGTTACACTTCAGGGGCAGGGATTAGCAATCAGCCCCAGCATTTT
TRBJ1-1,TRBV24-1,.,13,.,CATSGNVGGRAFF,TGTGCCACCAGCGGAAATGTCGGGGGGCGAGCTTTCTTT
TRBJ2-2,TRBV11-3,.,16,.,CASSSGIARNTGELFF,TGTGCCAGCAGCTCCGGGATAGCGAGGAACACCGGGGAGCTGTTTTTT
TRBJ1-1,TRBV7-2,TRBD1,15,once,CASSSAQGARSEAFF,TGTGCCAGCAGCTCGGCACAGGGGGCGCGAAGTGAAGCTTTCTTT
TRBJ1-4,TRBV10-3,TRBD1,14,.,CAISGGQSNEKLFF,TGTGCCATCAGTGGGGGACAGTCTAATGAAAAACTGTTTTTT
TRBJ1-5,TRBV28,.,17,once,CASSYPWSVDSNQPQHF,TGTGCCAGCAGTTACCCCTGGAGCGTCGATAGCAATCAGCCCCAGCATTTT
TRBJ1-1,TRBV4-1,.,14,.,CASSQEVQNTEAFF,TGCGCCAGCAGCCAAGAAGTCCAGAACACTGAAGCTTTCTTT
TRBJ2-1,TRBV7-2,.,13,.,CASSSLRDNEQFF,TGTGCCAGCAGCTCGCTCAGAGACAATGAGCAGTTCTTC
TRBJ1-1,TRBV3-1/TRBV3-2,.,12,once,CASSQTFTEAFF,TGTGCCAGCAGCCAGACTTTTACTGAAGCTTTCTTT
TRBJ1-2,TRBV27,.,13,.,CASSLSQADGYTF,TGTGCCAGCAGTTTATCCCAGGCGGATGGCTACACCTTC
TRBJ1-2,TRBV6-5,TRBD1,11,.,CASRSDRDYTF,TGTGCCAGCAGGTCCGACAGGGACTACACCTTC
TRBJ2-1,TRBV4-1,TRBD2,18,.,CASSQGASGSLSYNEQFF,TGCGCCAGCAGCCAAGGGGCTAGCGGGAGCCTCTCCTACAATGAGCAGTTCTTC
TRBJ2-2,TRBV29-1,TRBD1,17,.,CSVMATGGLRNTGELFF,TGCAGCGTTATGGCCACAGGGGGCCTTCGGAACACCGGGGAGCTGTTTTTT
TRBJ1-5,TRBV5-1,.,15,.,CASSLEGRSNQPQHF,TGCGCCAGCAGTCTGGAGGGGCGAAGCAATCAGCCCCAGCATTTT
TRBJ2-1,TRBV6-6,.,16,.,CASSYFSGKSYNEQFF,TGTGCCAGCAGTTACTTCTCAGGGAAGTCATACAATGAGCAGTTCTTC
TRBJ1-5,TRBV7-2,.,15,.,CASSLTPGANQPQHF,TGTGCCAGCAGCTTAACCCCGGGGGCTAATCAGCCCCAGCATTTT
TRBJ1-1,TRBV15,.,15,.,CATSIPGTGNTEAFF,TGTGCCACCAGCATCCCCGGGACGGGGAACACTGAAGCTTTCTTT
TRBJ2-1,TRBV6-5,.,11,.,CASSYRQEEFF,TGTGCCAGCAGTTACCGACAGGAAGAGTTCTTC
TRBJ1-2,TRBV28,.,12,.,CASQSGEVGYTF,TGTGCCAGCCAATCGGGGGAGGTAGGCTACACCTTC
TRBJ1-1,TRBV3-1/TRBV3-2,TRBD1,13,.,CASSQGQGTEAFF,TGTGCCAGCAGCCAGGGACAGGGGACTGAAGCTTTCTTT
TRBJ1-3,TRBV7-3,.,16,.,CASSPGLLRRGNTIYF,TGTGCCAGCAGCCCGGGACTCTTGAGAAGGGGAAACACCATATATTTT
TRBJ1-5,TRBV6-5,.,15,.,CASSPYMNSNQPQHF,TGTGCCAGCAGCCCATACATGAATAGCAATCAGCCCCAGCATTTT
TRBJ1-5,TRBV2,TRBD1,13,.,CASGTEAEQPQHF,TGTGCCAGCGGGACAGAGGCAGAGCAGCCCCAGCATTTT
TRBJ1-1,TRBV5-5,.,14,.,CASSPPDRSTEAFF,TGTGCCAGCAGCCCCCCAGACAGAAGCACTGAAGCTTTCTTT
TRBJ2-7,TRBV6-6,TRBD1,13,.,CASSYLQGNEQYF,TGTGCCAGCAGTTACCTACAGGGGAACGAGCAGTACTTC
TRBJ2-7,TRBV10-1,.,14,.,CAKRQGLDYYEQYF,TGCGCCAAGCGACAGGGACTCGACTACTACGAGCAGTACTTC
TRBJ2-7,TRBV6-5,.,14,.,CASSRGRDSYEQYF,TGTGCCAGCAGTAGGGGACGGGACTCCTACGAGCAGTACTTC
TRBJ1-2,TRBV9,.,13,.,CASSVGSSGGYTF,TGTGCCAGCAGCGTAGGCTCTTCGGGTGGCTACACCTTC
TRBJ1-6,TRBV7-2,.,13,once,CASSTDWARPLHF,TGTGCCAGCAGCACCGACTGGGCTCGGCCCCTCCACTTT
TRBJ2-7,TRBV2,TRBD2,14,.,CASSSSSGRYEQYF,TGTGCCAGCAGCTCATCTAGCGGGAGGTACGAGCAGTACTTC
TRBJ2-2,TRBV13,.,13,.,CASSYRDTGELFF,TGTGCCAGCAGCTATAGGGACACCGGGGAGCTGTTTTTT
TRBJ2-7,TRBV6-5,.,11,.,CASRGQNEQYF,TGTGCCAGCAGGGGCCAAAATGAGCAGTACTTC
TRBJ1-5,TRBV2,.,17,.,CASSEDGAGVSNQPQHF,TGTGCCAGCAGTGAAGACGGGGCCGGGGTGAGCAATCAGCCCCAGCATTTT
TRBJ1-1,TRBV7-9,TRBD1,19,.,CASSFAPGTGTVNGPQAFF,TGTGCCAGCAGCTTTGCACCCGGGACAGGGACCGTCAATGGCCCCCAGGCTTTCTTT
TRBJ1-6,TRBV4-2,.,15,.,CASSQALGYNSPLHF,TGTGCCAGCAGCCAAGCGTTAGGGTATAATTCACCCCTCCACTTT
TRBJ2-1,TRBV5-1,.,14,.,CASSLESSRNEQFF,TGCGCCAGCAGCTTAGAATCCAGTCGCAATGAGCAGTTCTTC
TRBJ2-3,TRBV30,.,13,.,CALGPSSADTQYF,TGTGCCTTAGGTCCTAGCTCGGCAGATACGCAGTATTTT
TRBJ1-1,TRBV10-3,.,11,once,CAISGRGEAFF,TGTGCCATCAGTGGTCGGGGTGAAGCTTTCTTT
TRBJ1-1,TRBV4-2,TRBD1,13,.,CASGQGGNTEAFF,TGTGCCAGCGGACAGGGGGGGAACACTGAAGCTTTCTTT
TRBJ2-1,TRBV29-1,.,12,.,CSVAGSYNEQFF,TGCAGCGTTGCGGGATCCTACAATGAGCAGTTCTTC
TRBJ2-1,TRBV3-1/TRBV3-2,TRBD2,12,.,CASSQDGTSHFF,TGTGCCAGCAGCCAAGATGGGACTAGCCATTTCTTC
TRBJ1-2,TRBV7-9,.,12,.,CASSPVGYGYTF,TGTGCCAGCAGTCCCGTGGGCTATGGCTACACCTTC